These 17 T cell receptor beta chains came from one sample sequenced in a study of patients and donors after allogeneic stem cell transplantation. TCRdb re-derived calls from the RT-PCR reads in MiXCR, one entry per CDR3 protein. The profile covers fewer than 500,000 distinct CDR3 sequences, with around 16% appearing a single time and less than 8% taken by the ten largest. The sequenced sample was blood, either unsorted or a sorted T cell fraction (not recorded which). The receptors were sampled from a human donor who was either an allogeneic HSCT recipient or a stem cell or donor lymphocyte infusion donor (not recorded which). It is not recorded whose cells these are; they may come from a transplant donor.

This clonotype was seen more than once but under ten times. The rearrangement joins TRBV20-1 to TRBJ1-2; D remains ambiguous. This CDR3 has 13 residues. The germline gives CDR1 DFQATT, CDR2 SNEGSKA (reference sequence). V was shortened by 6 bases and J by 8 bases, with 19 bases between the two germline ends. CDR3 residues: CSAPTQATRGYTF. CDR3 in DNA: TGCAGTGCCCCTACTCAGGCAACCCGGGGCTACACCTTC.

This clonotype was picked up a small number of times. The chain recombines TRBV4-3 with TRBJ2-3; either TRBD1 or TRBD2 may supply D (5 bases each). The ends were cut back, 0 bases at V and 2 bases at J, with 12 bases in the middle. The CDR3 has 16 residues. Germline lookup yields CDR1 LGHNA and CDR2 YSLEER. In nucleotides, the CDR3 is TGCGCCAGCAGCCAAGATTTAGGGGACCTCACAGATACGCAGTATTTT. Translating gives CASSQDLGDLTDTQYF.

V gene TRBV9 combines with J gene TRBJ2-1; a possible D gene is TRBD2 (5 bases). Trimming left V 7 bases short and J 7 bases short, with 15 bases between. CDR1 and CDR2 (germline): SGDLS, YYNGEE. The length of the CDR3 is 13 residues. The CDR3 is CASDTGSANEQFF. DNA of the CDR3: TGTGCCAGCGACACGGGATCCGCTAATGAGCAGTTCTTC.

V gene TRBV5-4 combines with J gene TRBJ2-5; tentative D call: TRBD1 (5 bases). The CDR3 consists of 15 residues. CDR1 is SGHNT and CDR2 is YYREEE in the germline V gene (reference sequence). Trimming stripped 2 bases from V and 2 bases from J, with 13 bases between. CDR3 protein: CASSFLGVGQETQYF. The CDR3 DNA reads TGTGCCAGCAGCTTTTTAGGGGTGGGGCAAGAGACCCAGTACTTC.

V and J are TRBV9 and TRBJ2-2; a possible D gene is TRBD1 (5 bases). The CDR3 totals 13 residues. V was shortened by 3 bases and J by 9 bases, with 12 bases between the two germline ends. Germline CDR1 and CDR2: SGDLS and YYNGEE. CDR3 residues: CASSAQGVRELFF. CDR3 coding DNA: TGTGCCAGCAGCGCCCAGGGTGTCAGGGAGCTGTTTTTT. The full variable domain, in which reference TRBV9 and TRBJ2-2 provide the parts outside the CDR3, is DSGVTQTPKHLITATGQRVTLRCSPRSGDLSVYWYQQSLDQGLQFLIQYYNGEERAKGNILERFSAQQFPDLHSELNLSSLELGDSALYFCASSAQGVRELFFGEGSRLTVL.

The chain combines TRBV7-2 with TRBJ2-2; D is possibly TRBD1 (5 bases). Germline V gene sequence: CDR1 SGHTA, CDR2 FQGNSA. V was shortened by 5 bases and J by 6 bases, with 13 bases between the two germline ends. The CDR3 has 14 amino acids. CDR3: CASSPWGRAGELFF. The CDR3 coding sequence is TGTGCCAGCAGCCCCTGGGGCCGGGCCGGGGAGCTGTTTTTT.

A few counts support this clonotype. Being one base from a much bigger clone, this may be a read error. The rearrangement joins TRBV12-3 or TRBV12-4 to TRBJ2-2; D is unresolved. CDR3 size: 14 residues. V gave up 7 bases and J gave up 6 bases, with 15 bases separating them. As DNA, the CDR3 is TGTGCCAGCACCGAATTTGGGCAGGCCGGGGAGCTGTTTTTT. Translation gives CASTEFGQAGELFF.

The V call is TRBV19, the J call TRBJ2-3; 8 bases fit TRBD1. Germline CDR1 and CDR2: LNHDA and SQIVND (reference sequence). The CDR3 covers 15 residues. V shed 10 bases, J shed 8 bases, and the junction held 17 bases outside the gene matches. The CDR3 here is CATDPGQGFLGTQYF. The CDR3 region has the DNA TGTGCCACGGACCCAGGACAGGGCTTTTTGGGTACGCAGTATTTT.

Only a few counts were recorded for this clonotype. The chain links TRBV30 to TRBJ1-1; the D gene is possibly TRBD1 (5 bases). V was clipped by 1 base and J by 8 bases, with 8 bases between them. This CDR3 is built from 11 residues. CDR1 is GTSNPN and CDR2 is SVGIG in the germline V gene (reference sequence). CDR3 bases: TGTGCCTGGAGTGGACAGCTAGAAGCTTTCTTT. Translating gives CAWSGQLEAFF.

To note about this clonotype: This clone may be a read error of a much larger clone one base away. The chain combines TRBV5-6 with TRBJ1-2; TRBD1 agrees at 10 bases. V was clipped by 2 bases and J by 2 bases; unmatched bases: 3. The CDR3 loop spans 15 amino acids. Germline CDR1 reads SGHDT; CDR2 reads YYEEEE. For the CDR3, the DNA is TGTGCCAGCAGCTTACCGGGACAGGGGAACTATGGCTACACCTTC. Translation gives CASSLPGQGNYGYTF.

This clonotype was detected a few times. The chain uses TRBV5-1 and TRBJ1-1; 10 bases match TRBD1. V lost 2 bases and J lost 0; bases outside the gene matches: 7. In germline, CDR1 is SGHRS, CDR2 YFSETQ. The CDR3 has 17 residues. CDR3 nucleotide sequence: TGCGCCAGCAGCTTAGTCCCGGGACAGGGGATGAACACTGAAGCTTTCTTT. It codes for CASSLVPGQGMNTEAFF.

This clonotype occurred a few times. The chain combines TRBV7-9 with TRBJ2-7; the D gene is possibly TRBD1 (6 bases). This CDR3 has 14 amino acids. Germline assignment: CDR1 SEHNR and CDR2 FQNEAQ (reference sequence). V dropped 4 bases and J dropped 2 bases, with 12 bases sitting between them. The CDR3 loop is CASSWTAPTYEQYF. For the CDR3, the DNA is TGTGCCAGCAGCTGGACAGCCCCCACCTACGAGCAGTACTTC.

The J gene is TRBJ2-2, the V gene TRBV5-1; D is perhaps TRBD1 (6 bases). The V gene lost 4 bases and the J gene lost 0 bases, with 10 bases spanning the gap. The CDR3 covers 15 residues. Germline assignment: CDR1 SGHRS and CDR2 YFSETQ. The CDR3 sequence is CASSEGHTNTGELFF. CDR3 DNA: TGCGCCAGCAGCGAGGGACACACGAACACCGGGGAGCTGTTTTTT. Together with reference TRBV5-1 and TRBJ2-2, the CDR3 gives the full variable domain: KAGVTQTPRYLIKTRGQQVTLSCSPISGHRSVSWYQQTPGQGLQFLFEYFSETQRNKGNFPGRFSGRQFSNSRSEMNVSTLELGDSALYLCASSEGHTNTGELFFGEGSRLTVL.

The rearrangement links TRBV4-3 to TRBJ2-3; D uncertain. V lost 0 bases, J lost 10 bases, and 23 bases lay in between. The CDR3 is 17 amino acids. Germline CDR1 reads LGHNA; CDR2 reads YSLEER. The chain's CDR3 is CASSQDLRERTSIAQYF. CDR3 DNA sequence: TGCGCCAGCAGCCAAGATCTTAGAGAGCGTACGTCCATTGCGCAGTATTTT.

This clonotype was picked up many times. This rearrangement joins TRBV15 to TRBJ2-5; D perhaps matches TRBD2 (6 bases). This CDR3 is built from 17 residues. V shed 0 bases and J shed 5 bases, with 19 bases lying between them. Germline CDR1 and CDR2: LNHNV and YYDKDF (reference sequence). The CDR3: CATSRDLGLGGQETQYF. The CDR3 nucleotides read TGTGCCACCAGCAGAGACCTCGGTTTGGGGGGTCAGGAGACCCAGTACTTC.

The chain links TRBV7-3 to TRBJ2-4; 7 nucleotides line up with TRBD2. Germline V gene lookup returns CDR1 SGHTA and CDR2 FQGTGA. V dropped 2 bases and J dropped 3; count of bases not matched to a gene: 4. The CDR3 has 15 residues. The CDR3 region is CASSLGRGGKNIQYF. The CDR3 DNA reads TGTGCCAGCAGCTTAGGGAGGGGAGGCAAAAACATTCAGTACTTC.

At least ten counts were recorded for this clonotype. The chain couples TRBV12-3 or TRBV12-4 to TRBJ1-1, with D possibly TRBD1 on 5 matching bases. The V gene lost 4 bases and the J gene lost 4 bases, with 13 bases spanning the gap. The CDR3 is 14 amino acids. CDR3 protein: CASSSRGGVTEAFF. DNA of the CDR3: TGTGCCAGCAGTTCCCGGGGGGGAGTCACTGAAGCTTTCTTT.